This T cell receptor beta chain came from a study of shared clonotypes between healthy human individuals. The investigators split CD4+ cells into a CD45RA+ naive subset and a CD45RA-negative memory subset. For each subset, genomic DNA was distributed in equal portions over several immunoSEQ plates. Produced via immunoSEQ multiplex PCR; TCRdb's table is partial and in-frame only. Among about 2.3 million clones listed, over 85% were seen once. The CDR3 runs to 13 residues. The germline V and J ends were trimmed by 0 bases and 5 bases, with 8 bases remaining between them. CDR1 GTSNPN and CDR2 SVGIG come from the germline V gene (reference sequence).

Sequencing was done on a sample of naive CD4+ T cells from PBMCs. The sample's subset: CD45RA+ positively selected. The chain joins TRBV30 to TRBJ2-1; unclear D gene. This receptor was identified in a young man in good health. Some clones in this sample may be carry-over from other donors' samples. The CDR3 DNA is TGTGCCTGGAGTGTGTCGATAAACAATGAGCAGTTCTTC. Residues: CAWSVSINNEQFF.